A selection of T cell receptor beta chains follows, all from one sample in a study of T cell changes during pregnancy in multiple sclerosis. Sequenced by immunoSEQ multiplex PCR; TCRdb stores in-frame clones only, minus some. The table shows 40,000 to 55,000 clones, with around 90% occurring only once. The material was CD4+ T cells from peripheral blood mononuclear cells, obtained after pregnancy. The origin of the receptors is a female donor in good health, enrolled as a control in a pregnancy study. CDR3s include the opening cysteine and the closing phenylalanine or tryptophan. Fields, in order: J gene, clone size, V gene, D gene, CDR3 protein, CDR3 DNA. D genes are given only for firm matches. Not every row has a clone size; where given, it reads once, few, many or a size class.

>TRBJ2-7|-|TRBV5-1|TRBD1
CASSALQTGGEQYF
TGCGCCAGCAGCGCCTTACAGACAGGGGGCGAGCAGTACTTC
>TRBJ1-2|once|TRBV29-1|-
CSVRGTEGLEGYTF
TGCAGCGTTCGGGGGACTGAAGGGCTGGAAGGCTACACCTTC
>TRBJ2-1|-|TRBV5-4|TRBD2
CASSLQAGGFGSNEQFF
TGTGCCAGCAGCTTGCAAGCGGGGGGGTTCGGGTCCAATGAGCAGTTCTTC
>TRBJ1-3|-|TRBV6-6|-
CASKDYSGNTIYF
TGTGCCAGCAAAGACTACTCTGGAAACACCATATATTTT
>TRBJ2-3|-|TRBV18|TRBD2
CASSPRSGSGTDTQYF
TGTGCCAGCTCACCCAGAAGCGGGAGTGGCACAGATACGCAGTATTTT
>TRBJ1-3|-|TRBV9|TRBD1
CASSVTGGPTGNTIYF
TGTGCCAGCAGCGTTACAGGGGGCCCCACTGGAAACACCATATATTTT
>TRBJ2-1|-|TRBV15|TRBD2
CATSRGGTSNEQFF
TGTGCCACCAGCAGAGGTGGGACTAGCAATGAGCAGTTCTTC
>TRBJ2-5|-|TRBV7-8|TRBD2
CASSFGGGEETQYF
TGTGCCAGCAGCTTCGGCGGGGGGGAAGAGACCCAGTACTTC
>TRBJ1-1|-|TRBV18|-
CASTDSADTEAFF
TGTGCCAGCACTGACTCCGCCGACACTGAAGCTTTCTTT
>TRBJ1-2|few|TRBV28|TRBD1
CALGQASYGYTF
TGTGCCCTTGGACAGGCCTCCTATGGCTACACCTTC
>TRBJ2-3|once|TRBV6-5|TRBD2
CASRGLAGGDTQYF
TGTGCCAGCAGAGGACTAGCGGGAGGGGATACGCAGTATTTT
>TRBJ2-1|-|TRBV6-5|-
CASSYSLREEQFF
TGTGCCAGCAGTTACTCGTTGAGAGAAGAGCAGTTCTTC